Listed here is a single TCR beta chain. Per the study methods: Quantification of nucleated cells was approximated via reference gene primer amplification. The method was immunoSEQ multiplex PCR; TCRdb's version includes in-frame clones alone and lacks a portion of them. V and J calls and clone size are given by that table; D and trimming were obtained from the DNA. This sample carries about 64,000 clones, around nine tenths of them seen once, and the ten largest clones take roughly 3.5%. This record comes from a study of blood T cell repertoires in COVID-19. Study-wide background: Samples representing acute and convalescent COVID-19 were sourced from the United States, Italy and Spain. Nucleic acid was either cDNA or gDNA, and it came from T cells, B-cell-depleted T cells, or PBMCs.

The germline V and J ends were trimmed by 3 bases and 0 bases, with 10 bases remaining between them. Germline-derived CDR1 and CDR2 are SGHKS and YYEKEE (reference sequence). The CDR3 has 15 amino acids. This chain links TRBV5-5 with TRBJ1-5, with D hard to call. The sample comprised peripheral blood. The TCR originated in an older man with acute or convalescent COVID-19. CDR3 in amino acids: CASSYLGSSNQPQHF. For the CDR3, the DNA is TGTGCCAGCAGCTATCTAGGAAGTAGCAATCAGCCCCAGCATTTT.